These T cell receptor beta chains were read from a single sample in a study of T cell responses to AZD1222 COVID-19 vaccine. Data came from immunoSEQ multiplex PCR; TCRdb stores just in-frame clones and leaves some out. The sample has 150,000 to 200,000 clones, approximately 90% seen once; the top ten hold roughly 2.8%. The source material was peripheral blood, sampled on day 0 of AZD1222 vaccination. Receptors originate from an adult in good health. Both conserved end residues are part of each CDR3. The D gene is left open where the match is weak. The size entry is marked missing in some rows and otherwise reads once, few, many or a size class.

TRBV7-9,-,-,TRBJ1-2,TGTGCCAGCAGCTTAGAGAGGCCCTCACTGACTCAACACGGCTACACCTTC,CASSLERPSLTQHGYTF
TRBV5-8,-,-,TRBJ1-5,TGTGCCAGCACCCTCGGGCTTTATAGCAATCAGCCCCAGCATTTT,CASTLGLYSNQPQHF
TRBV25-1,TRBD1,once,TRBJ1-1,TGTGCCAGCAGTTCGGCGCAGGGGGCGACTGAAGCTTTCTTT,CASSSAQGATEAFF
TRBV5-4,-,once,TRBJ1-5,TGTGCCATCCCCCGCCAACAGGGCGAAAAACAGCCCCAGCATTTT,CAIPRQQGEKQPQHF
TRBV12-3/TRBV12-4,TRBD2,once,TRBJ2-3,TGTGCCAGCAGTTCCCAGCGGGGGAAGTATTTT,CASSSQRGKYF
TRBV29-1,-,once,TRBJ2-1,TGCAGCGTTCCCCACTACAATGAGCAGTTCTTC,CSVPHYNEQFF
TRBV7-2,TRBD1,-,TRBJ2-1,TGTGCCAGCAGCTCCGCGGGACAGGGATCCCATGAGCAGTTCTTC,CASSSAGQGSHEQFF
TRBV6-5,-,-,TRBJ1-6,TGTGCCAGCAGTATGGGGACTATCAATTCACCCCTCCACTTT,CASSMGTINSPLHF
TRBV6-5,-,-,TRBJ1-2,TGTGCCAGCAGGCCCCAATCGGGGGGCTCCACCTTC,CASRPQSGGSTF
TRBV6-2/TRBV6-3,TRBD1,-,TRBJ2-2,TGTGCCAGCAGTAAGGACAGGGTGGCCGGGGAGCTGTTTTTT,CASSKDRVAGELFF
TRBV6-5,-,-,TRBJ1-4,TGTGCCAGCAGTTACGAGGGCGCGTATCGTGAAAAACTGTTTTTT,CASSYEGAYREKLFF
TRBV7-2,-,-,TRBJ2-3,TGTGCCAGCAGCTCCCGGGGGGCGGATACGCAGTATTTT,CASSSRGADTQYF
TRBV5-1,TRBD1,-,TRBJ1-1,TGCGCCAGCAGCTCGGGACAGCCGAACACTGAAGCTTTCTTT,CASSSGQPNTEAFF
TRBV27,-,-,TRBJ1-6,TGTGCCAGCAGTTTAAAGCCCCCCCGGGCAGGGGAGATTTATAATTCACCCCTCCACTTT,CASSLKPPRAGEIYNSPLHF
TRBV6-5,-,-,TRBJ1-3,TGTGCCAGCAGAGACCCACGGGGCGATGGAAACACCATATATTTT,CASRDPRGDGNTIYF
TRBV4-3,TRBD1,-,TRBJ1-4,TGCGCCAGCAGCCCCCCAGGGACAGGGAGGGAAAAACTGTTTTTT,CASSPPGTGREKLFF
TRBV12-3/TRBV12-4,TRBD1,-,TRBJ2-2,TGTGCCAGCAGTACGACAGGGGCCGGGGAGCTGTTTTTT,CASSTTGAGELFF
TRBV7-2,-,once,TRBJ1-6,TGTGCCAGCACGAGGAACACCTATAATTCACCCCTCCACTTT,CASTRNTYNSPLHF
TRBV7-2,-,-,TRBJ1-4,TGTGCCAGCAGCGGGGAGGCCGGAACTAATGAAAAACTGTTTTTT,CASSGEAGTNEKLFF
TRBV4-3,TRBD1,-,TRBJ1-2,TGCGCCAGCAGCCACATAGACAGGGATGGCTACACCTTC,CASSHIDRDGYTF
TRBV29-1,TRBD2,-,TRBJ2-1,TGCAGCTTTAGGACTAGCGGGGCCCTCGGGGAGCAGTTCTTC,CSFRTSGALGEQFF
TRBV3-1/TRBV3-2,-,-,TRBJ1-3,TGTGCCAGCAGCCAAGATAGAGGGCAGGGGCGCGGGAACACCATATATTTT,CASSQDRGQGRGNTIYF
TRBV6-5,-,-,TRBJ2-5,TGTGCCACCGGTCGGTCAGGGTTTTCGGAGACCCAGTACTTC,CATGRSGFSETQYF
TRBV6-2/TRBV6-3,-,-,TRBJ1-5,TGTGCCAGCAGTTACAGGGAGCGCCAGCCCCAGCATTTT,CASSYRERQPQHF
TRBV9,TRBD1,-,TRBJ2-6,TGTGCCAGCAGCGGGGGACAGGTCTCTGGGGCCAACGTCCTGACTTTC,CASSGGQVSGANVLTF
TRBV6-5,TRBD2,-,TRBJ2-3,TGTGCCAGCAGTCCCGGGACTAGTGTAGATACGCAGTATTTT,CASSPGTSVDTQYF